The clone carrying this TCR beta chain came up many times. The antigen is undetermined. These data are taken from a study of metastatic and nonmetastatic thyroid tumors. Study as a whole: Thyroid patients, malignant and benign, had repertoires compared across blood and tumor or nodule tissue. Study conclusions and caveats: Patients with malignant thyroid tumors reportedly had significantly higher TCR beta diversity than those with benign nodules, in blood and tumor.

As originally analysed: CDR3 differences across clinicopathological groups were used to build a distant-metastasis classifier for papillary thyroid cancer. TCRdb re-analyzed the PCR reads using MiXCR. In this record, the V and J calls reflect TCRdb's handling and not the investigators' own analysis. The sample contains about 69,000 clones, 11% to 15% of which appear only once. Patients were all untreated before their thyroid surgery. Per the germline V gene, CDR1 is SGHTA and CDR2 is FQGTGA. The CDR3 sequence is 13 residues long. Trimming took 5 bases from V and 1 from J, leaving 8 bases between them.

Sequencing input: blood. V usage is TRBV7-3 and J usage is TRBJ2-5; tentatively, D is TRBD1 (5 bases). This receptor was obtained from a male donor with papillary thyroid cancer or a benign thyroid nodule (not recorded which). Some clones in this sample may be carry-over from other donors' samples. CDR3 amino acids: CASSRGSQETQYF. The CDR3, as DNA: TGTGCCAGCAGCAGGGGCAGCCAAGAGACCCAGTACTTC.